These T cell receptor beta chains were read from a single sample in a study of shared clonotypes between healthy human individuals. Clones were sequenced by immunoSEQ multiplex PCR, and TCRdb holds only the in-frame ones, with some missing. The sample records some 1,900,000 clones, roughly 94% being singletons. Sequencing was performed on naive CD8+ T cells sorted from blood. The receptors originated from a man between 18 and 35 years old in good health. Each CDR3 is given with its conserved first and last residue. A D gene is named only where the DNA matches it firmly. Expanded clones are given a class, and other clones once, few, many or no size at all.

j_gene: TRBJ2-2
v_gene: TRBV5-1
abundance: .
d_gene: .
CDR3nt: TGCGCCAGCAGCGCCGCCCTGGCCGAATCAAACACCGGGGAGCTGTTTTTT
CDR3aa: CASSAALAESNTGELFF

j_gene: TRBJ1-6
v_gene: TRBV11-2
abundance: .
d_gene: .
CDR3nt: TGTGCCAGCAGCTTAGTGTGGGGCCTCCTTGATTCACCCCTCCACTTT
CDR3aa: CASSLVWGLLDSPLHF

j_gene: TRBJ2-3
v_gene: TRBV7-9
abundance: .
d_gene: TRBD2
CDR3nt: TGTGCCAGCAGCCCACCGACTAGCCCAAGCACAGATACGCAGTATTTT
CDR3aa: CASSPPTSPSTDTQYF

j_gene: TRBJ1-1
v_gene: TRBV19
abundance: .
d_gene: .
CDR3nt: TGTGCCAGCCACTCCGAGAACACTGAAGCTTTCTTT
CDR3aa: CASHSENTEAFF

j_gene: TRBJ1-2
v_gene: TRBV28
abundance: .
d_gene: TRBD1
CDR3nt: TGTGCCAGCAGTTCCGACAGGGAGGAGGACTATGGCTACACCTTC
CDR3aa: CASSSDREEDYGYTF

j_gene: TRBJ2-3
v_gene: TRBV5-8
abundance: once
d_gene: .
CDR3nt: TGTGCCAGCAGCCATGGACGAGATCCAGATACGCAGTATTTT
CDR3aa: CASSHGRDPDTQYF

j_gene: TRBJ1-5
v_gene: TRBV28
abundance: .
d_gene: .
CDR3nt: TGTGCCAGCAGTTTAGGTGCAGGCAATCAGCCCCAGCATTTT
CDR3aa: CASSLGAGNQPQHF

j_gene: TRBJ2-2
v_gene: TRBV11-2
abundance: .
d_gene: .
CDR3nt: TGTGCCAGCAGCCCCCCGACTAGCACCGGGGAGCTGTTTTTT
CDR3aa: CASSPPTSTGELFF

j_gene: TRBJ2-7
v_gene: TRBV29-1
abundance: .
d_gene: .
CDR3nt: TGCAGCGTTGTTGGGGGGGACAGACACTACGAGCAGTACTTC
CDR3aa: CSVVGGDRHYEQYF

j_gene: TRBJ2-2
v_gene: TRBV11-2
abundance: .
d_gene: .
CDR3nt: TGTGCCAGCAGCTTGGAAGTTACCGGGGAGCTGTTTTTT
CDR3aa: CASSLEVTGELFF

j_gene: TRBJ2-7
v_gene: TRBV27
abundance: .
d_gene: TRBD2
CDR3nt: TGTGCCAGCAGTGTGCGGGGGGCCTACGAGCAGTACTTC
CDR3aa: CASSVRGAYEQYF

j_gene: TRBJ2-1
v_gene: TRBV2
abundance: once
d_gene: .
CDR3nt: TGTGCCAGCAGTGAAGCGCTCCTAGGGGTCCCCGAATCGGATGAGCAGTTCTTC
CDR3aa: CASSEALLGVPESDEQFF

j_gene: TRBJ2-1
v_gene: TRBV18
abundance: once
d_gene: .
CDR3nt: TGTGCCAGCTCAGATACAGGGATCCCCATCTACAATGAGCAGTTCTTC
CDR3aa: CASSDTGIPIYNEQFF

j_gene: TRBJ2-5
v_gene: TRBV4-1
abundance: .
d_gene: .
CDR3nt: TGCGCCAGCAGCCTCGTAGTACAAGAGACCCAGTACTTC
CDR3aa: CASSLVVQETQYF

j_gene: TRBJ2-7
v_gene: TRBV5-6
abundance: .
d_gene: .
CDR3nt: TGTGCCAGCAGCTTAAGGGATTCCTACGAGCAGTACTTC
CDR3aa: CASSLRDSYEQYF

j_gene: TRBJ2-1
v_gene: TRBV6-5
abundance: .
d_gene: TRBD2
CDR3nt: TGTGCCAGCAGTTACTCAGCGGGAGAGAACTACAATGAGCAGTTCTTC
CDR3aa: CASSYSAGENYNEQFF

j_gene: TRBJ1-1
v_gene: TRBV13
abundance: .
d_gene: .
CDR3nt: TGTGCCAGCAGCTTAGGGCGGGGGGACACTGAAGCTTTCTTT
CDR3aa: CASSLGRGDTEAFF

j_gene: TRBJ2-2
v_gene: TRBV7-9
abundance: few
d_gene: .
CDR3nt: TGTGCCAGCACCGGGGACACCGGGGAGCTGTTTTTT
CDR3aa: CASTGDTGELFF

j_gene: TRBJ2-7
v_gene: TRBV4-3
abundance: .
d_gene: TRBD2
CDR3nt: TGCGCCAGCAGCCAAGAGGCGGGAGACCCCTACGAGCAGTACTTC
CDR3aa: CASSQEAGDPYEQYF

j_gene: TRBJ2-2
v_gene: TRBV6-5
abundance: .
d_gene: .
CDR3nt: TGTGCCAGCAGTTACAGCACCGGGGAGCTGTTTTTT
CDR3aa: CASSYSTGELFF

j_gene: TRBJ2-7
v_gene: TRBV4-3
abundance: .
d_gene: TRBD2
CDR3nt: TGCGCCAGCAGCCAGGTACTAGCGGGAGAGTACGAGCAGTACTTC
CDR3aa: CASSQVLAGEYEQYF

j_gene: TRBJ2-7
v_gene: TRBV11-2
abundance: .
d_gene: .
CDR3nt: TGTGCCAGCAGCCGCATATCTCTCGAGCAGTACTTC
CDR3aa: CASSRISLEQYF

j_gene: TRBJ2-5
v_gene: TRBV9
abundance: .
d_gene: TRBD2
CDR3nt: TGTGCCAGCAGCGTGGGGACTAGTAAAGAGACCCAGTACTTC
CDR3aa: CASSVGTSKETQYF

j_gene: TRBJ2-1
v_gene: TRBV18
abundance: .
d_gene: TRBD2
CDR3nt: TGTGCCAGCTCAGGACTAGCGGGGAATGAGCAGTTCTTC
CDR3aa: CASSGLAGNEQFF

j_gene: TRBJ2-1
v_gene: TRBV19
abundance: .
d_gene: .
CDR3nt: TGTGCCAGTACTTCTTACAATGAGCAGTTCTTC
CDR3aa: CASTSYNEQFF

j_gene: TRBJ2-2
v_gene: TRBV7-7
abundance: .
d_gene: .
CDR3nt: TGTGCTAGCAGGCTGGCCAGCGGCCCGAACACCGGGGAGCTGTTTTTT
CDR3aa: CASRLASGPNTGELFF

j_gene: TRBJ2-1
v_gene: TRBV7-2
abundance: once
d_gene: .
CDR3nt: TGTGCCAGCAGCTTAGAGCGGCCCGGAGATGTCGAGCAGTTCTTC
CDR3aa: CASSLERPGDVEQFF

j_gene: TRBJ2-5
v_gene: TRBV9
abundance: .
d_gene: .
CDR3nt: TGTGCCAGCAGCGTAGGGGGGGACCCAGAGACCCAGTACTTC
CDR3aa: CASSVGGDPETQYF

j_gene: TRBJ2-7
v_gene: TRBV9
abundance: .
d_gene: TRBD2
CDR3nt: TGTGCCAGCAGCCCGTTAGGGGGACTAGCCGTCTACGAGCAGTACTTC
CDR3aa: CASSPLGGLAVYEQYF

j_gene: TRBJ2-1
v_gene: TRBV5-1
abundance: .
d_gene: TRBD1
CDR3nt: TGCGCCAGCAGCTTGGAGACAGGGTGGGATGAGCAGTTCTTC
CDR3aa: CASSLETGWDEQFF

j_gene: TRBJ2-7
v_gene: TRBV9
abundance: .
d_gene: TRBD1
CDR3nt: TGTGCCAGCAGCGTAGGTTCAGGGGGCAACGAGCAGTACTTC
CDR3aa: CASSVGSGGNEQYF

j_gene: TRBJ2-7
v_gene: TRBV27
abundance: few
d_gene: .
CDR3nt: TGTGCCAGCAGTCCTGGACGAGGGTACGAGCAGTACTTC
CDR3aa: CASSPGRGYEQYF

j_gene: TRBJ1-1
v_gene: TRBV7-8
abundance: .
d_gene: TRBD1
CDR3nt: TGTGCCAGCAGCTACCCTACAGGGGGCTTCACTGAAGCTTTCTTT
CDR3aa: CASSYPTGGFTEAFF

j_gene: TRBJ2-7
v_gene: TRBV14
abundance: once
d_gene: TRBD2
CDR3nt: TGTGCCAGCAGCCGCCGTGCCGCGGGAGTTCCCCACGAGCAGTACTTC
CDR3aa: CASSRRAAGVPHEQYF

j_gene: TRBJ1-3
v_gene: TRBV6-1
abundance: .
d_gene: .
CDR3nt: TGTGCCAGCAGTGAAGCGAGGGGAGGGTTCGTGACCGACTCTGGAAACACCATATATTTT
CDR3aa: CASSEARGGFVTDSGNTIYF

j_gene: TRBJ2-7
v_gene: TRBV11-3
abundance: .
d_gene: TRBD2
CDR3nt: TGTGCCAGCATGGAAAGCGGGAGGGCCGGCGAGCAGTACTTC
CDR3aa: CASMESGRAGEQYF

j_gene: TRBJ2-7
v_gene: TRBV2
abundance: .
d_gene: TRBD2
CDR3nt: TGTGCCAGCAGTAGGACTAGCGAGCGCCACGAGCAGTACTTC
CDR3aa: CASSRTSERHEQYF

j_gene: TRBJ2-2
v_gene: TRBV9
abundance: .
d_gene: TRBD2
CDR3nt: TGTGCCAGCAGCGTCGCTAGCGGCACCGTCAACGGGGAGCTGTTTTTT
CDR3aa: CASSVASGTVNGELFF

j_gene: TRBJ2-7
v_gene: TRBV27
abundance: .
d_gene: .
CDR3nt: TGTGCCAGCAGTTCCTTTTCGGGATACGAGCAGTACTTC
CDR3aa: CASSSFSGYEQYF

j_gene: TRBJ2-7
v_gene: TRBV4-1
abundance: .
d_gene: .
CDR3nt: TGCGCCAGCAGCCAAGAGGCTGCCGACGTTGACTACGAGCAGTACTTC
CDR3aa: CASSQEAADVDYEQYF